These 9 T cell receptor beta chains share one sample of origin, sequenced in a study of control samples from healthy donors and cancer patients. Some clones are missing from TCRdb's copy, which holds only in-frame ones; the method was immunoSEQ multiplex PCR. The table lists 150,000 to 200,000 clones, about 94% of them singletons. Sequences were obtained from blood. The receptors stem from a woman aged 55 to 70 in good health.

This clone was observed a single time. The chain recombines TRBV4-2 with TRBJ1-1; no clear D gene. V dropped 0 bases and J dropped 1 base, with 9 bases sitting between them. The germline gives CDR1 LGHNA, CDR2 YNFKEQ. The CDR3 is 15 amino acids. CDR3 nucleotides: TGTGCCAGCAGCCAAGAATTGGGAGCGAACACTGAAGCTTTCTTT. Translating gives CASSQELGANTEAFF.

Written as DNA, the CDR3 is TGTGCCAGCAGTGACAGGGCGGGCGGGGAGCTGTTTTTT. This sequence encodes CASSDRAGGELFF. J is TRBJ2-2 and V is TRBV6-6, with TRBD1 matching 7 bases. The CDR3 runs 13 residues. Germline trimming cut 5 bases from V and 7 bases from J; bases unmatched to any gene: 4. Germline CDR1 MNHNY, CDR2 SVGAGI (reference sequence).

The chain combines TRBV5-1 with TRBJ2-5; D not certain. Germline CDR1 is SGHRS and CDR2 is YFSETQ. V was trimmed by 4 bases and J by 4 bases, leaving 17 bases between them. The CDR3 has 15 residues. CDR3 sequence: CASSKSNSLPETQYF. CDR3 bases: TGCGCCAGCAGCAAATCGAACAGTCTCCCAGAGACCCAGTACTTC.

The chain couples TRBV9 to TRBJ2-1; no clear D. CDR3 length equals 11 residues. V was clipped by 4 bases and J by 5 bases, with 4 bases between them. CDR1 is SGDLS, CDR2 YYNGEE, per germline. CDR3 sequence reads: CASSPDNEQFF. The DNA for the CDR3 is TGTGCCAGCAGCCCCGACAATGAGCAGTTCTTC. Full variable domain (remainder filled in from reference TRBV9 and TRBJ2-1): DSGVTQTPKHLITATGQRVTLRCSPRSGDLSVYWYQQSLDQGLQFLIQYYNGEERAKGNILERFSAQQFPDLHSELNLSSLELGDSALYFCASSPDNEQFFGPGTRLTVL.

The chain uses TRBV6-5 and TRBJ1-1; possible D gene TRBD1, 5 bases. Germline V CDR1 and CDR2: MNHEY, SVGAGI. Between the trimmed V and J ends, which lost 2 bases and 3 bases, there was a span of 13 bases. This CDR3 spans 15 amino acids. DNA for the CDR3: TGTGCCAGCAGTTACGCCGCCCGAGGGGACACTGAAGCTTTCTTT. It yields the protein CASSYAARGDTEAFF.

The chain employs TRBV9 and TRBJ2-3; no reliable D call. Trimming took off 4 bases at V and 1 base at J, with 16 bases between the two ends. Germline assignment: CDR1 SGDLS and CDR2 YYNGEE. This CDR3 is 16 amino acids long. CDR3 loop: CASSTRRAERTDTQYF. The CDR3 nucleotides read TGTGCCAGCAGCACCCGACGGGCCGAGCGCACAGATACGCAGTATTTT.

This clone was counted a single time. This chain connects TRBV5-4 to TRBJ2-3, with D possibly being TRBD2 (6 bases). This CDR3 is 14 amino acids long. Trimming took 0 bases from V and 4 from J, leaving 9 bases between them. Looked up from germline, CDR1 is SGHNT and CDR2 is YYREEE (reference sequence). The CDR3 here is CASSLVGTSDTQYF. In nucleotides, the CDR3 is TGTGCCAGCAGCTTGGTCGGGACTTCAGATACGCAGTATTTT.

The chain couples TRBV7-7 to TRBJ2-5; no definite D call. Trimming pared 5 bases from V and 4 bases from J, leaving 20 bases between. CDR3 length equals 16 residues. The V gene's germline CDR1 is SSHAT and CDR2 FNYEAQ (reference sequence). In nucleotides, the CDR3 is TGTGCCAGCAGCCAAACGATCAGCGCGAGTGTAGAGACCCAGTACTTC. Protein sequence: CASSQTISASVETQYF. The variable domain in full, with the rest retrieved from reference TRBV7-7 and TRBJ2-5, is GAGVSQSPRYKVTKRGQDVTLRCDPISSHATLYWYQQALGQGPEFLTYFNYEAQPDKSGLPSDRFSAERPEGSISTLTIQRTEQRDSAMYRCASSQTISASVETQYFGPGTRLLVL.

The chain links TRBV7-2 to TRBJ1-2, with D unclear. Germline loops: CDR1 SGHTA, CDR2 FQGNSA. V lost 7 bases and J 8 bases, leaving 11 bases between the germline ends. The CDR3 has 11 residues. Here the CDR3 reads CASIVLRGYTF. The CDR3, as DNA: TGTGCCAGCATCGTTCTTAGGGGCTACACCTTC.